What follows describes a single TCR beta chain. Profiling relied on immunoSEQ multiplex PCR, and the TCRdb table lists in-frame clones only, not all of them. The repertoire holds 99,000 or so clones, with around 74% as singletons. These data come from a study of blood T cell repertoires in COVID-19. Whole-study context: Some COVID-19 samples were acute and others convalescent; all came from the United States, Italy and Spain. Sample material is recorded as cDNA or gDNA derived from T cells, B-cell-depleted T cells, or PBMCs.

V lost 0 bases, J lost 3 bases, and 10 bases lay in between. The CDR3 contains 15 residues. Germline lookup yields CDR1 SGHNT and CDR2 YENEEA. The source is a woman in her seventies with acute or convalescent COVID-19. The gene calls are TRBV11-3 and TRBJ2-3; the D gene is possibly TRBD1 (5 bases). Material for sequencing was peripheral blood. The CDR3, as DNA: TGTGCCAGCAGCTTAGATGGGGCAGGGACAGATACGCAGTATTTT. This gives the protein CASSLDGAGTDTQYF.